What follows are 13 T cell receptor beta chains derived from one specimen sequenced in a study of OX40 agonist ivuxolimab in advanced cancers. Assay: immunoSEQ multiplex PCR; the TCRdb copy retains only in-frame clones and omits some. The table includes around 130,000 clones, around 93% detected once. The sequencing used CD4+ or CD8+ T cells sorted from blood, collected in a trial of the OX40 agonist ivuxolimab. These receptors were collected from an adult with an advanced solid tumor such as melanoma, head and neck, liver or kidney cancer.

This clone has just one count. The CDR3 sequence is CASSTGSITVSGANVLTF. The CDR3 DNA is TGTGCCAGTAGTACCGGGTCTATAACTGTCTCTGGGGCCAACGTCCTGACTTTC. The chain has TRBV19 and TRBJ2-6; D is unresolved. Trimming left V 4 bases short and J 0 bases short, with 16 bases between. The CDR3 extends over 18 amino acids. Germline CDR1 LNHDA, CDR2 SQIVND (reference sequence).

Only one count was recorded for this clone. The V call is TRBV28, the J call TRBJ2-3, with 8 bases identical to TRBD2. Germline lookup yields CDR1 MDHEN and CDR2 SYDVKM. The ends lost 2 bases at V and 5 bases at J; junction bases unmatched: 9. The length of the CDR3 is 16 residues. CDR3 sequence: CASSLPRGGQGDTQYF. Written as DNA, the CDR3 is TGTGCCAGCAGTTTACCCCGCGGGGGGCAGGGAGATACGCAGTATTTT.

The chain links TRBV7-2 to TRBJ2-1; D is perhaps TRBD2 (6 bases). Germline CDR1 reads SGHTA; CDR2 reads FQGNSA. The CDR3 is 14 residues long. V lost 3 bases and J 7 bases, leaving 13 bases between the germline ends. CDR3 nucleotides: TGTGCCAGCAGCTTTAGCGGACGGTGGAATGAGCAGTTCTTC. This gives the protein CASSFSGRWNEQFF. Full variable domain (missing parts from reference TRBV7-2 and TRBJ2-1): GAGVSQSPSNKVTEKGKDVELRCDPISGHTALYWYRQSLGQGLEFLIYFQGNSAPDKSGLPSDRFSAERTGGSVSTLTIQRTQQEDSAVYLCASSFSGRWNEQFFGPGTRLTVL.

The chain couples TRBV7-2 to TRBJ1-2, with a tentative D call TRBD1 (6 bases). Germline lookup yields CDR1 SGHTA and CDR2 FQGNSA. This CDR3 has 14 amino acids. V lost 1 base, J lost 8 bases, and 14 bases lay in between. The chain's CDR3 is CASSLGGQAGGYTF. In DNA, the CDR3 is TGTGCCAGCAGCTTAGGGGGGCAGGCGGGAGGCTACACCTTC.

The genes are TRBV6-4 and TRBJ2-2; the match to TRBD2 covers 8 bases. This CDR3 is 15 amino acids long. After removal of 3 bases from V and 4 bases from J, the junction contained 4 bases not matched to a gene. CDR1 and CDR2 from the germline V gene are MRHNA and SNTAGT. This CDR3 is CASSEGGGSTGELFF. The CDR3 DNA sequence: TGTGCCAGCAGTGAGGGCGGGGGGAGCACCGGGGAGCTGTTTTTT.

This chain uses TRBV5-4 with TRBJ2-5; 7 bases fit TRBD1. V lost 2 bases, J lost 5 bases, and 3 bases stayed unmatched. Germline V gives CDR1 SGHNT, CDR2 YYREEE (reference sequence). This CDR3 is 13 amino acids long. The CDR3 DNA reads TGTGCCAGCAGCTTAGACAGGGTGGAGACCCAGTACTTC. Amino acids: CASSLDRVETQYF.

The chain employs TRBV5-1 and TRBJ2-6; tentatively, D is TRBD2 (6 bases). This CDR3 comprises 16 residues. V was trimmed by 2 bases and J by 0 bases, leaving 9 bases between them. The V gene's germline CDR1 is SGHRS and CDR2 YFSETQ. The CDR3 reads CASSLDGSSGANVLTF. CDR3 DNA sequence: TGCGCCAGCAGCTTAGACGGGAGCTCTGGGGCCAACGTCCTGACTTTC.

Note on this clone: One end of the junction varies from germline; a read error may be responsible. This chain joins TRBV28 and TRBJ2-7, with 8 nucleotides matching TRBD1. The CDR3 runs 12 residues. The germline V gene has CDR1 MDHEN and CDR2 SYDVKM. The CDR3 bases are TGTGCCAGCGGTCAGGGGGCCCGCAGTTTGAACTTC. This codes for CASGQGARSLNF. Filled out from reference TRBV28 and TRBJ2-7, the complete variable domain reads DVKVTQSSRYLVKRTGEKVFLECVQDMDHENMFWYRQDPGLGLRLIYFSYDVKMKEKGDIPEGYSVSREKKERFSLILESASTNQTSMYLCASGQGARSLNFGPGTRLTVT.

The V gene is TRBV6-1, the J gene TRBJ1-5, with TRBD1 matching 10 bases. Unmatched junction bases numbered 9, after V lost 4 bases and J lost 6 bases. Germline V gene lookup returns CDR1 MNHNS and CDR2 SASEGT. The CDR3 has 16 residues. The CDR3: CASSASSGTGVQPQHF. CDR3 nucleotide sequence: TGTGCCAGCAGTGCCTCCTCCGGGACAGGGGTTCAGCCCCAGCATTTT.

The J gene is TRBJ1-1, the V gene TRBV6-5; 7 nucleotides agree with TRBD1. Trimming took 5 bases from V and 4 from J; bases not matched to a gene: 7. CDR3 length: 14 amino acids. Germline CDR1 reads MNHEY; CDR2 reads SVGAGI. Here the CDR3 reads CASSTAGGGTEAFF. The CDR3 coding sequence is TGTGCCAGCAGTACCGCAGGGGGAGGCACTGAAGCTTTCTTT.

CDR3 nucleotides: TGTGCCAGCAGCTTACAGGGGGCTCAGCCCCAGCATTTT. It specifies CASSLQGAQPQHF. The chain recombines TRBV6-5 with TRBJ1-5; 9 positions agree with TRBD1. Germline trimming cut 6 bases from V and 6 bases from J; bases unmatched to any gene: 3. The CDR3 extends over 13 amino acids. The V gene's germline CDR1 is MNHEY and CDR2 SVGAGI.

This chain connects TRBV5-4 to TRBJ1-1, with a tentative D call TRBD1 (5 bases). Trimming stripped 6 bases from V and 2 bases from J, with 17 bases between. The CDR3 is 15 residues long. CDR1 is SGHNT and CDR2 is YYREEE in the germline V gene (reference sequence). The DNA of the CDR3 is TGTGCCAGCAACGGGGCCCCGCCGGTAAACACTGAAGCTTTCTTT. Its protein is CASNGAPPVNTEAFF.

V usage is TRBV7-2 and J usage is TRBJ1-2; the D is unclear. Trimming removed 0 bases at V and 4 bases at J, with 12 bases between. Germline V gene sequence: CDR1 SGHTA, CDR2 FQGNSA. This CDR3 spans 15 amino acids. CDR3 residues: CASSLAGQALYGYTF. The CDR3 DNA sequence: TGTGCCAGCAGCTTAGCCGGCCAGGCCCTCTATGGCTACACCTTC.